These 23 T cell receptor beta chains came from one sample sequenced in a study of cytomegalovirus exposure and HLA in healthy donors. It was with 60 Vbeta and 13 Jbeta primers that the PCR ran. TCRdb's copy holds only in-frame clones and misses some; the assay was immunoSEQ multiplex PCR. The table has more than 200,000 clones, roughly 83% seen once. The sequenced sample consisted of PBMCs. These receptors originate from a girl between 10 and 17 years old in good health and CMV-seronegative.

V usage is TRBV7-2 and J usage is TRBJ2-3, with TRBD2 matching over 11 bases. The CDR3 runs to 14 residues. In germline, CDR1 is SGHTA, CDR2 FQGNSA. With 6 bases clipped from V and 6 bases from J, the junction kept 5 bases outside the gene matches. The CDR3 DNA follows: TGTGCCAGCAGGACTAGCGGGGCCCGGGATACGCAGTATTTT. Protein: CASRTSGARDTQYF.

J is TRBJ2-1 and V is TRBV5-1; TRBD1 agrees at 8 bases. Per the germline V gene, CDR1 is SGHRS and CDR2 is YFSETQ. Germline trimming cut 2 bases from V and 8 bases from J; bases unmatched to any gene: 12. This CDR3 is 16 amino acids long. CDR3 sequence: CASSFWTGLRHDEQFF. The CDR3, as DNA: TGCGCCAGCAGCTTCTGGACAGGGTTAAGGCACGATGAGCAGTTCTTC.

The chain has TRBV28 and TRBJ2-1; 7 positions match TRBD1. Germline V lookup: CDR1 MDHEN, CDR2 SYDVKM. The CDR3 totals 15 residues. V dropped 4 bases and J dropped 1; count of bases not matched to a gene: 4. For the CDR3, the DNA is TGTGCCAGCAGTTCACAGGGGTCGTCCTACAATGAGCAGTTCTTC. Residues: CASSSQGSSYNEQFF.

The CDR3 is CASSFGVTSQETQYF. The DNA of the CDR3 is TGTGCCAGCAGTTTCGGGGTCACCTCTCAAGAGACCCAGTACTTC. V and J are TRBV28 and TRBJ2-5, with a possible D match to TRBD2 (5 bases). The V and J ends lost 3 bases and 2 bases respectively, with 13 bases between them. In germline, CDR1 is MDHEN, CDR2 SYDVKM. The CDR3 covers 15 residues.

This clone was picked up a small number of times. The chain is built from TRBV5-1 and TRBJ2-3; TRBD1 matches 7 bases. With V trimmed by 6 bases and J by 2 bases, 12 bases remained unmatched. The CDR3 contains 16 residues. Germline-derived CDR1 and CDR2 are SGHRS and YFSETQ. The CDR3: CASTRTAGGPTDTQYF. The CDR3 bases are TGCGCCAGCACCAGGACGGCAGGGGGTCCCACAGATACGCAGTATTTT.

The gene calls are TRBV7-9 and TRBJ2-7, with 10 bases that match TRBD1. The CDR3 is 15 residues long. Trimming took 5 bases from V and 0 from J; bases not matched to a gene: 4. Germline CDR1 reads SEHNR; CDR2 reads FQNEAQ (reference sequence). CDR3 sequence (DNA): TGTGCCAGCAGCCCGGGACAGGGGCTCTCCTACGAGCAGTACTTC. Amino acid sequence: CASSPGQGLSYEQYF. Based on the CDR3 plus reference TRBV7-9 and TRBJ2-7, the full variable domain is DTGVSQNPRHKITKRGQNVTFRCDPISEHNRLYWYRQTLGQGPEFLTYFQNEAQLEKSRLLSDRFSAERPKGSFSTLEIQRTEQGDSAMYLCASSPGQGLSYEQYFGPGTRLTVT.

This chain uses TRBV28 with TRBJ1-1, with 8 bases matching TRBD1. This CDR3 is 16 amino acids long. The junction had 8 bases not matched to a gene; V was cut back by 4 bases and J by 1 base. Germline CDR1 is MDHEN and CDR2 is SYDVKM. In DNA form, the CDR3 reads TGTGCCAGCAGTTGGTGGGACAGGAGGGGGAACACTGAAGCTTTCTTT. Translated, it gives CASSWWDRRGNTEAFF.

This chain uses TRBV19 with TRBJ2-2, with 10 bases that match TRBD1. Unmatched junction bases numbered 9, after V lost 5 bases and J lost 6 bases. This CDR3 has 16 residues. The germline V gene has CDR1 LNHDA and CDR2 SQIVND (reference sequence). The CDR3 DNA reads TGTGCCAGTAGTTCCCGACGGGACAGGGGTCCCGGGGAGCTGTTTTTT. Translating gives CASSSRRDRGPGELFF.

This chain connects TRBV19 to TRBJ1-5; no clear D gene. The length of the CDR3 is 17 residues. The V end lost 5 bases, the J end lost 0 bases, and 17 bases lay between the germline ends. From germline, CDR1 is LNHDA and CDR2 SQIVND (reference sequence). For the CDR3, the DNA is TGTGCCAGTAGTCCGTCGCGGGTAGTTGGTAGCAATCAGCCCCAGCATTTT. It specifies CASSPSRVVGSNQPQHF.

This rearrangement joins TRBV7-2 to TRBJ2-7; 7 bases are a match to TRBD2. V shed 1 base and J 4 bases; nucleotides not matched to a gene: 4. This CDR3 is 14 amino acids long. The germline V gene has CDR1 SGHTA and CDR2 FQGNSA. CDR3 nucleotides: TGTGCCAGCAGCTTAGTTCCTAGCGGATACGAGCAGTACTTC. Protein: CASSLVPSGYEQYF.

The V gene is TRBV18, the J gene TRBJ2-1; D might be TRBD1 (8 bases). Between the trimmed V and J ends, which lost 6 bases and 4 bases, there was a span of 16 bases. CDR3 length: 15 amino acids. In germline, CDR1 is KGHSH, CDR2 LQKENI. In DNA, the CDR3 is TGTGCCAGCTCCCCAACAGGGGGACTATACAATGAGCAGTTCTTC. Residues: CASSPTGGLYNEQFF. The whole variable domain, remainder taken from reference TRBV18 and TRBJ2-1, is NAGVMQNPRHLVRRRGQEARLRCSPMKGHSHVYWYRQLPEEGLKFMVYLQKENIIDESGMPKERFSAEFPKEGPSILRIQQVVRGDSAAYFCASSPTGGLYNEQFFGPGTRLTVL.

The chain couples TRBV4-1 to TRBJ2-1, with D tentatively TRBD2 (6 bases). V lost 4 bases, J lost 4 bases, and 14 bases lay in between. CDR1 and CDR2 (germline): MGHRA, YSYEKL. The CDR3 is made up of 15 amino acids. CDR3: CASSRASEVYNEQFF. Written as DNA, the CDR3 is TGCGCCAGCAGCCGTGCTAGCGAGGTGTACAATGAGCAGTTCTTC.

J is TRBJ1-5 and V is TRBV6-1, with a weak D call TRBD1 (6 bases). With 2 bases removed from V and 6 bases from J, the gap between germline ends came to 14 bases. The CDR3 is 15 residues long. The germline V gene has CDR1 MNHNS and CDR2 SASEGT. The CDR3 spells CASSESGGRVQPQHF. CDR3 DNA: TGTGCCAGCAGTGAAAGCGGGGGCAGGGTTCAGCCCCAGCATTTT.

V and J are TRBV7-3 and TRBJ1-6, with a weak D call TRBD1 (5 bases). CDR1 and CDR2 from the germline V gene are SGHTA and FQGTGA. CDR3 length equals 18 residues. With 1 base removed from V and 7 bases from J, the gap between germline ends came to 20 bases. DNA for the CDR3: TGTGCCAGCAGCTTAAAGCCCGGGACTCCCTCTTGGAATTCACCCCTCCACTTT. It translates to CASSLKPGTPSWNSPLHF.

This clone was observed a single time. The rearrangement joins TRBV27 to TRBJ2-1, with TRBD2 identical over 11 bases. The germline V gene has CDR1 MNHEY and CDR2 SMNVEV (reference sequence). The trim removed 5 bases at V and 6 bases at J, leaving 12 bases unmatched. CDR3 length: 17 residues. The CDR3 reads CASSRPRAGLAANEQFF. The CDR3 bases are TGTGCCAGCAGTAGACCCCGGGCGGGACTAGCGGCCAATGAGCAGTTCTTC.

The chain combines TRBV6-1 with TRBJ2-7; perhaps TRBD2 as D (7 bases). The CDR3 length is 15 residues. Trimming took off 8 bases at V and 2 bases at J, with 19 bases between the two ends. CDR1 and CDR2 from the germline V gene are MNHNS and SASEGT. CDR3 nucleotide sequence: TGTGCCAGCGGTAGAACTGGGGGGGCACCCTACGAGCAGTACTTC. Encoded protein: CASGRTGGAPYEQYF.

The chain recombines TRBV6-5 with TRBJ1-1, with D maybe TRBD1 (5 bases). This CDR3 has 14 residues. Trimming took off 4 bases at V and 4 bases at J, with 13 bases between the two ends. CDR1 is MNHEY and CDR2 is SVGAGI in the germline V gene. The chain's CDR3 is CASSSTGLRTEAFF. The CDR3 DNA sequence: TGTGCCAGCAGTTCTACAGGCTTGCGCACTGAAGCTTTCTTT.

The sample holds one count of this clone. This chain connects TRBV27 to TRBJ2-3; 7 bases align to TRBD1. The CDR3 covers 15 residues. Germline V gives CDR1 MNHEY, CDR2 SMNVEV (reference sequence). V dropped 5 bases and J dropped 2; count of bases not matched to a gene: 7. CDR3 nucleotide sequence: TGTGCCAGCAGTCGTCGGGACAGCTTCACAGATACGCAGTATTTT. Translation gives CASSRRDSFTDTQYF.

CDR3 in DNA: TGTGCCAGCACCCAAAGGGGTCAGCCCCAGCATTTT. It translates to CASTQRGQPQHF. V gene TRBV7-7 combines with J gene TRBJ1-5, with D possibly being TRBD1 (5 bases). The V and J ends lost 7 bases and 6 bases respectively, with 10 bases between them. CDR1 is SSHAT and CDR2 is FNYEAQ in the germline V gene (reference sequence). The CDR3 totals 12 residues.

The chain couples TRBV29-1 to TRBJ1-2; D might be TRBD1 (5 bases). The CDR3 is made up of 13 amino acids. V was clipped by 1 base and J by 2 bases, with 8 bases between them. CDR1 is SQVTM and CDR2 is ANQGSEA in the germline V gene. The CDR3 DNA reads TGCAGCGTTGAAGCTGCAGGGAACTATGGCTACACCTTC. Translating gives CSVEAAGNYGYTF.

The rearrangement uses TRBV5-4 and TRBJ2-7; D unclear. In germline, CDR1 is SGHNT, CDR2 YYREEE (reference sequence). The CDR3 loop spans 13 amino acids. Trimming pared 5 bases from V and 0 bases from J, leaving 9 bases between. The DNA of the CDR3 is TGTGCCAGCAGGGAGATAGACTCCTACGAGCAGTACTTC. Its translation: CASREIDSYEQYF.

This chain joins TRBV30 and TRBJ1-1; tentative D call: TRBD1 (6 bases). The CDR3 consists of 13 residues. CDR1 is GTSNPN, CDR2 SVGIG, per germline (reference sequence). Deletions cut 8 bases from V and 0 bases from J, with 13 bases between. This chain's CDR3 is CAETTGMNTEAFF. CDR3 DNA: TGTGCCGAGACGACAGGAATGAACACTGAAGCTTTCTTT.

The CDR3 is CASSQGQGLTDTQYF. The CDR3 DNA reads TGCGCCAGCAGCCAAGGACAGGGACTGACAGATACGCAGTATTTT. This chain links TRBV4-3 with TRBJ2-3; D might be TRBD1 (7 bases). V was cut by 1 base and J by 3 bases, with 11 bases left in between. Germline V CDR1 and CDR2: LGHNA, YSLEER. This CDR3 has 15 amino acids.